A single count supports the clone carrying this T cell receptor beta chain. Beta-chain TCR CDR3 regions were amplified from RNA transcripts. The library came from an HTBI-primed first-round RT-PCR and a second-round multiplex PCR. TCRdb reprocessed the multiplex PCR reads via MiXCR and lists one record per CDR3 protein. The sample holds about 220,000 distinct CDR3 sequences, approximately 21% seen once. This entry comes from a study of Graves' ophthalmopathy and Graves' hyperthyroidism. The CDR3 totals 13 residues. The V end was cut by 4 bases, the J end by 3 bases, with 12 bases between. Germline V lookup: CDR1 SQVTM, CDR2 ANQGSEA.

Sequences were obtained from peripheral blood. The chain uses TRBV29-1 and TRBJ1-1; no reliable D call. The receptor comes from a woman in her fifties or sixties with Graves' ophthalmopathy. The CDR3 protein is CSVVRTMDTEAFF. Written as DNA, the CDR3 is TGCAGCGTTGTGCGGACTATGGACACTGAAGCTTTCTTT.